This TCR beta chain was found in a study of T cells after yellow fever vaccination. V lost 11 bases and J 2 bases, leaving 13 bases between the germline ends. The length of the CDR3 is 12 residues. Germline V gene lookup returns CDR1 MDHEN and CDR2 SYDVKM. MiXCR was run by TCRdb on the 5' RACE reads, yielding one entry per CDR3 protein. The sample lists 500,000 to 650,000 distinct CDR3 sequences, 9% to 15% occurring once. The input for sequencing was PBMCs, taken on the day of the yellow fever booster vaccination. The chain carries TRBV28 and TRBJ2-7; D is unresolved. The source of this sequence is a man between 25 and 39 years old who received the YFV17D yellow fever vaccine. The CDR3 nucleotides are TGTGCCTCTACCGGGCGCGCCTACGAGCAGTACTTC. As protein: CASTGRAYEQYF. Variable domain in full (rest from reference TRBV28 and TRBJ2-7): DVKVTQSSRYLVKRTGEKVFLECVQDMDHENMFWYRQDPGLGLRLIYFSYDVKMKEKGDIPEGYSVSREKKERFSLILESASTNQTSMYLCASTGRAYEQYFGPGTRLTVT.